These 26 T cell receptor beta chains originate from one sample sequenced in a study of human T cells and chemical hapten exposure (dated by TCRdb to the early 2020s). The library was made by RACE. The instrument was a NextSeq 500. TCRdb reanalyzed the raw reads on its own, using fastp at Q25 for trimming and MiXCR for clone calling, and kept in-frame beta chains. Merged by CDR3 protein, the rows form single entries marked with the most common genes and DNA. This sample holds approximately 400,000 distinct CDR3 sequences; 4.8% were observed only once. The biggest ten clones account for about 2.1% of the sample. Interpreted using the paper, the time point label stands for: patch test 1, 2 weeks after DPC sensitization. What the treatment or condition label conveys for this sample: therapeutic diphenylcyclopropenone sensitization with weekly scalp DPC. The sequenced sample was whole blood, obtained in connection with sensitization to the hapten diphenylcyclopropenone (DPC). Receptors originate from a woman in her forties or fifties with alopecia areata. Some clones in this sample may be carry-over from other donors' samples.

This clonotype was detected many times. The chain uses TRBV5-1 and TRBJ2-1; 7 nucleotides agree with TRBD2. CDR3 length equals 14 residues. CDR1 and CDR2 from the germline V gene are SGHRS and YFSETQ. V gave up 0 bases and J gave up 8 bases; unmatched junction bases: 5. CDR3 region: CASSLASGNDEQFF. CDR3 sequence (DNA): TGCGCCAGCAGCTTGGCCAGCGGGAACGATGAGCAGTTCTTC.

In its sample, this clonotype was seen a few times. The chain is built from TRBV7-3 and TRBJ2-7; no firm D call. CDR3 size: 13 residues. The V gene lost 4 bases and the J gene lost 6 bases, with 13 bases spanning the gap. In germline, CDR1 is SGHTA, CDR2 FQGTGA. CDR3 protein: CASSSDILGEQYF. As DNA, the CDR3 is TGTGCCAGCAGCTCCGACATACTGGGCGAGCAGTACTTC.

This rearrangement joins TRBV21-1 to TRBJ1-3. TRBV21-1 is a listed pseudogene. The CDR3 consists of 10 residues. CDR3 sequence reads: CASSKVDRYF. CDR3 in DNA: TGTGCCAGCAGCAAAGTGGACCGGTATTTT.

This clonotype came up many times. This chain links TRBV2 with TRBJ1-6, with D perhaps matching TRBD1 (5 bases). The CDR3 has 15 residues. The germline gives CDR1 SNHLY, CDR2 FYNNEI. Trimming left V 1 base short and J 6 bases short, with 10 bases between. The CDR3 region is CASSEGWRGNSPLHF. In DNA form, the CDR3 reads TGTGCCAGCAGTGAAGGGTGGAGGGGTAATTCACCCCTCCACTTT.

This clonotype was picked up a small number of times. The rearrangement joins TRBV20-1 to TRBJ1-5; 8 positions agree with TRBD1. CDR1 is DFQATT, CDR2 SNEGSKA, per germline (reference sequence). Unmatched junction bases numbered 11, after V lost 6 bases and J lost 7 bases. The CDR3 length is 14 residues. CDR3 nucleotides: TGCAGTGCAAGGTCGGACAGGGAGGTACAGCCCCAGCATTTT. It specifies CSARSDREVQPQHF.

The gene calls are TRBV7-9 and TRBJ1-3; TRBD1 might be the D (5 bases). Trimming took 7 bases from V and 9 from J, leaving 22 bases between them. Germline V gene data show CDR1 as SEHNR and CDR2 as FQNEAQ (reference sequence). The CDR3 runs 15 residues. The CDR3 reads CASNRPGASATTIYF. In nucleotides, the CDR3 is TGTGCCAGCAACCGACCTGGGGCCTCGGCTACCACCATATATTTT. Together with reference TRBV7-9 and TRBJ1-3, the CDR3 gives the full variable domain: DTGVSQNPRHKITKRGQNVTFRCDPISEHNRLYWYRQTLGQGPEFLTYFQNEAQLEKSRLLSDRFSAERPKGSFSTLEIQRTEQGDSAMYLCASNRPGASATTIYFGEGSWLTVV.

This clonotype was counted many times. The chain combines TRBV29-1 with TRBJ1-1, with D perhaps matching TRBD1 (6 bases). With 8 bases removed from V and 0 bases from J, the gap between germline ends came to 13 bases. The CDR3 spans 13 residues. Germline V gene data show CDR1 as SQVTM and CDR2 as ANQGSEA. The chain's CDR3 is CSIAGHLNTEAFF. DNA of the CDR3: TGCAGCATAGCGGGACACCTGAACACTGAAGCTTTCTTT.

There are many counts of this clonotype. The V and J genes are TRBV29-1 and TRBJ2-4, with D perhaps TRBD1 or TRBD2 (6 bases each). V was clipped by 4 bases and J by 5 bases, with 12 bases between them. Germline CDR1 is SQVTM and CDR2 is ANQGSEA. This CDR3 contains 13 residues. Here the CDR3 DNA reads TGCAGCGTTGGTCGGGGGCGGGAAAACATTCAGTACTTC. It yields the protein CSVGRGRENIQYF.

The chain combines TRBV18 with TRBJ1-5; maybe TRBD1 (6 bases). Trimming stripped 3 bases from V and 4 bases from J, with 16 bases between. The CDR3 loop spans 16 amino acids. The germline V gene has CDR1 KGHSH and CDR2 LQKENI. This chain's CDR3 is CASSPNDRKMNQPQHF. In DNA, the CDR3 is TGTGCCAGCTCACCGAACGACAGGAAGATGAATCAGCCCCAGCATTTT.

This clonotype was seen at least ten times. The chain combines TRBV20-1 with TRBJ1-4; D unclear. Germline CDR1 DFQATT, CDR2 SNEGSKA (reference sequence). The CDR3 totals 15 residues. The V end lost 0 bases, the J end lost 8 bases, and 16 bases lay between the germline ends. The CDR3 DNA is TGCAGTGCTAGAGATTTGCGACGGGCGGGGGAAAAACTGTTTTTT. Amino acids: CSARDLRRAGEKLFF.

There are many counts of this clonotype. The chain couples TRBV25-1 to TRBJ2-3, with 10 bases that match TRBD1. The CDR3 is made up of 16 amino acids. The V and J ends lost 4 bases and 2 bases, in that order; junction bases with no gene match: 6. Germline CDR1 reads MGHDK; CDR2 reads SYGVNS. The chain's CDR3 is CASSVARQGATDTQYF. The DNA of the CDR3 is TGTGCCAGCAGTGTAGCCCGACAGGGGGCCACAGATACGCAGTATTTT.

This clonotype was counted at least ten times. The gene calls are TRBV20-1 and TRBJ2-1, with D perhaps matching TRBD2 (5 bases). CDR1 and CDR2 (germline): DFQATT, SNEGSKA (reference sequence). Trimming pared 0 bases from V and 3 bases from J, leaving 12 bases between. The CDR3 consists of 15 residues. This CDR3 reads CSARDLRVDYNEQFF. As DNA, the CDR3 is TGCAGTGCTAGAGATCTGAGGGTGGACTACAATGAGCAGTTCTTC.

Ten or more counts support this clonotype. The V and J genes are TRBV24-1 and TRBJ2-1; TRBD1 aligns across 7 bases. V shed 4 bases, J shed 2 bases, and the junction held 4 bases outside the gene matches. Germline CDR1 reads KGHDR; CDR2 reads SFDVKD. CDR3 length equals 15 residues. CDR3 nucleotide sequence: TGTGCCACCAGTGAGCGACAGGGTGCCTACAATGAGCAGTTCTTC. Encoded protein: CATSERQGAYNEQFF.

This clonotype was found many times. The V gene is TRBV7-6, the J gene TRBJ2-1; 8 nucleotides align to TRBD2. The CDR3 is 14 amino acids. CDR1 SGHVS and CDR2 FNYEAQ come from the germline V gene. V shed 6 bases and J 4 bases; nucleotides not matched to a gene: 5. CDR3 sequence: CASSGGGPYNEQFF. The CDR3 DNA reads TGTGCCAGCAGTGGCGGGGGGCCTTACAATGAGCAGTTCTTC.

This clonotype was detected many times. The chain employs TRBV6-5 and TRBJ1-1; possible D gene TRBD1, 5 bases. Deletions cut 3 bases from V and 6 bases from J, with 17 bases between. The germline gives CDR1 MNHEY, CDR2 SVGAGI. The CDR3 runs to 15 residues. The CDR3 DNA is TGTGCCAGCAGTTATCCCCCGGGGCGCGTCTCTGAAGCTTTCTTT. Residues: CASSYPPGRVSEAFF.

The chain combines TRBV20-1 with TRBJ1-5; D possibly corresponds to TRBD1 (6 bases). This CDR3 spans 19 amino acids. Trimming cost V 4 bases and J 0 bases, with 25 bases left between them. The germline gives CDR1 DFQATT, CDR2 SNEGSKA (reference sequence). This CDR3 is CSAIRGTISTKDSNQPQHF. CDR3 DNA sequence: TGCAGTGCTATACGGGGGACAATTTCAACGAAGGATAGCAATCAGCCCCAGCATTTT.

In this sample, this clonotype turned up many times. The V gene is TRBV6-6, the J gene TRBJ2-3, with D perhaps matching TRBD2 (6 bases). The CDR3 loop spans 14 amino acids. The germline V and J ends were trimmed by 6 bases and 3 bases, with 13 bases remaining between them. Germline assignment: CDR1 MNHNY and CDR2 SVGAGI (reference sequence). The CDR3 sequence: CASSLGSQTDTQYF. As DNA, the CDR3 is TGTGCCAGCAGCCTCGGGAGCCAGACAGATACGCAGTATTTT.

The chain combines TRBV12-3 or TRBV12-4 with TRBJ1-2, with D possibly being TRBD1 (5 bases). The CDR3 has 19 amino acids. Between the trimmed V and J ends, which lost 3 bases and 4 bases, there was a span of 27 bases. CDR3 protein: CASSFRISLGGGDSYGYTF. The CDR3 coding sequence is TGTGCCAGCAGTTTCCGAATCAGTCTGGGAGGAGGGGATAGCTATGGCTACACCTTC.

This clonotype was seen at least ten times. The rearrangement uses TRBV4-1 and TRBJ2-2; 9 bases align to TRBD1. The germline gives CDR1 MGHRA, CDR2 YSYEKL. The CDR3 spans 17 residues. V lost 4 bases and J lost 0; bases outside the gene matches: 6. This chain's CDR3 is CASSPLGQGANTGELFF. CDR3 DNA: TGCGCCAGCAGCCCCTTGGGACAGGGAGCGAACACCGGGGAGCTGTTTTTT.

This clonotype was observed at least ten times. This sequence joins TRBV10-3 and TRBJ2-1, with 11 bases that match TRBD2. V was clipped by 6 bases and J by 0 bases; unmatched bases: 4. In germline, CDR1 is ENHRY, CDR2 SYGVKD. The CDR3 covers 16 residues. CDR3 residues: CAISSTSGASYNEQFF. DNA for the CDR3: TGTGCCATCAGCTCGACTAGCGGGGCCTCCTACAATGAGCAGTTCTTC.

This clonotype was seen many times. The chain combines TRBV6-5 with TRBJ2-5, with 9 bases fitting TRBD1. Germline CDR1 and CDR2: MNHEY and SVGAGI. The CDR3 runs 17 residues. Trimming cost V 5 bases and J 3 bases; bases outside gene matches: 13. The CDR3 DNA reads TGTGCCAGCAGTAGAAGGACAGGGGCCGCTACCAAAGAGACCCAGTACTTC. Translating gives CASSRRTGAATKETQYF.

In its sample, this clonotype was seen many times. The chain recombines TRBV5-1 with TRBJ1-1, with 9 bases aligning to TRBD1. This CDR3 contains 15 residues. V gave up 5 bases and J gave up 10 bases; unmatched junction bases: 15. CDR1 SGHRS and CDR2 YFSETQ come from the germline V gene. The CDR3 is CASSGVQGALIGAFF. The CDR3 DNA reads TGCGCCAGCAGTGGGGTACAGGGGGCGCTTATCGGAGCTTTCTTT.

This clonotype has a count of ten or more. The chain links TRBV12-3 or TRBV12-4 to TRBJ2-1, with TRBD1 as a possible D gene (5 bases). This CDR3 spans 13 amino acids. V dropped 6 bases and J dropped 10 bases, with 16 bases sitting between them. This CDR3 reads CASSPGYQGEQFF. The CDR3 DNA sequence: TGTGCCAGCAGCCCGGGTTACCAGGGAGAGCAGTTCTTC.

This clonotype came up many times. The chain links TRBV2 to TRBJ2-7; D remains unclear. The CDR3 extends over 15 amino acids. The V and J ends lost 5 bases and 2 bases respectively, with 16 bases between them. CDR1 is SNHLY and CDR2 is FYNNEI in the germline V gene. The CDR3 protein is CASSPILRRAYEQYF. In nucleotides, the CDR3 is TGTGCCAGCAGTCCCATCCTCCGAAGAGCCTACGAGCAGTACTTC.

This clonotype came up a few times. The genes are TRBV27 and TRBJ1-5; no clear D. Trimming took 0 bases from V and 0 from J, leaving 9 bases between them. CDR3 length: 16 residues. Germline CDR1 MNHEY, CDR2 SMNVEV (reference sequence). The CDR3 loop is CASSLSWGYSNQPQHF. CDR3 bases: TGTGCCAGCAGTTTATCTTGGGGTTATAGCAATCAGCCCCAGCATTTT.

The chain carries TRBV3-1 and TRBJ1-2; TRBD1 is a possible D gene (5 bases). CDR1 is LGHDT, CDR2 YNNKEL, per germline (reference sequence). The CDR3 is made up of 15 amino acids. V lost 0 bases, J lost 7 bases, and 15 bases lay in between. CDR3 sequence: CASSQDAFFGAGYTF. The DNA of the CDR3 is TGTGCCAGCAGCCAAGACGCCTTCTTCGGGGCTGGCTACACCTTC. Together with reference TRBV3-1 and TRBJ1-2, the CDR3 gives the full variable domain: DTAVSQTPKYLVTQMGNDKSIKCEQNLGHDTMYWYKQDSKKFLKIMFSYNNKELIINETVPNRFSPKSPDKAHLNLHINSLELGDSAVYFCASSQDAFFGAGYTFGSGTRLTVV.